These 31 T cell receptor beta chains came from one sample sequenced in a study of cytomegalovirus exposure and HLA in healthy donors. The table came from immunoSEQ multiplex PCR; TCRdb's copy has only in-frame clones and leaves some out. The top ten clones hold around 1% of a sample with about 280,000 clones, around 85% of them seen once. The sequencing sample was made of PBMCs. These receptors all stem from a woman under 30 in good health and CMV-seronegative.

The chain links TRBV11-2 to TRBJ1-1; no clear D. CDR3 length equals 14 residues. V was pared by 4 bases and J by 1 base, with 10 bases between. CDR1 is SGHAT, CDR2 FQNNGV, per germline. The CDR3 nucleotides are TGTGCCAGCAGCTCATACCGGAGGAACACTGAAGCTTTCTTT. It is translated as CASSSYRRNTEAFF.

The chain has TRBV15 and TRBJ2-5; D is unresolved. Germline V gene sequence: CDR1 LNHNV, CDR2 YYDKDF (reference sequence). The V end was cut by 1 base, the J end by 1 base, with 4 bases between. The CDR3 has 13 amino acids. DNA for the CDR3: TGTGCCACCAGCAGAGGGGCCCAAGAGACCCAGTACTTC. Protein sequence: CATSRGAQETQYF.

V and J are TRBV9 and TRBJ2-1, with 9 bases that match TRBD2. Germline V gene sequence: CDR1 SGDLS, CDR2 YYNGEE. J was trimmed by 6 bases and V by 2 bases; bases with no gene match: 15. The CDR3 length is 18 residues. Here the CDR3 reads CASSVRGASGTLLNEQFF. The CDR3 DNA reads as TGTGCCAGCAGCGTCAGGGGGGCTAGCGGGACCCTCCTCAATGAGCAGTTCTTC.

This clone was observed a single time. For the CDR3, the DNA is TGTGCCAGCAGCTTGACGTCACTACTCAATGAGCAGTTCTTC. Protein product: CASSLTSLLNEQFF. The chain employs TRBV5-4 and TRBJ2-1; no firm D call. This CDR3 is 14 amino acids long. V was cut by 1 base and J by 6 bases, with 11 bases left in between. Per the germline V gene, CDR1 is SGHNT and CDR2 is YYREEE (reference sequence).

The chain combines TRBV28 with TRBJ2-1; 7 bases match TRBD1. The V gene's germline CDR1 is MDHEN and CDR2 SYDVKM. The CDR3 contains 14 residues. The V gene end was trimmed by 3 bases and the J gene end by 5 bases; junction bases not matched to a gene: 4. The CDR3 bases are TGTGCCAGCAGTTTCGTGGACAGGAACAATGAGCAGTTCTTC. As protein: CASSFVDRNNEQFF.

This rearrangement joins TRBV14 to TRBJ1-4, with D possibly TRBD1 on 5 matching bases. The CDR3 consists of 15 residues. Germline-derived CDR1 and CDR2 are SGHDN and FVKESK. V was trimmed by 0 bases and J by 5 bases, leaving 10 bases between them. The CDR3 DNA reads as TGTGCCAGCAGCCAAGATTCTCGACAGAATGAAAAACTGTTTTTT. It translates to CASSQDSRQNEKLFF.

V gene TRBV5-4 combines with J gene TRBJ1-1; D gene uncertain. The CDR3 totals 14 residues. Germline V gene lookup returns CDR1 SGHNT and CDR2 YYREEE (reference sequence). Trimming stripped 4 bases from V and 5 bases from J, with 15 bases between. The CDR3 is CASSPGTGRTEAFF. In nucleotides, the CDR3 is TGTGCCAGCAGCCCGGGTACGGGTCGGACTGAAGCTTTCTTT.

The chain carries TRBV5-6 and TRBJ1-1, with D tentatively TRBD1 (5 bases). V was pared by 7 bases and J by 0 bases, with 7 bases between. CDR1 is SGHDT, CDR2 YYEEEE, per germline. The CDR3 consists of 12 residues. CDR3: CASQGLNTEAFF. CDR3 nucleotides: TGTGCCAGCCAGGGTTTGAACACTGAAGCTTTCTTT.

The chain uses TRBV7-2 and TRBJ2-7; possible D gene TRBD1, 6 bases. CDR1 SGHTA and CDR2 FQGNSA come from the germline V gene. The CDR3 is 14 amino acids. V lost 5 bases and J 3 bases, leaving 14 bases between the germline ends. CDR3 in DNA: TGTGCCAGCAGCCCCCAAGGGGGAAGCTACGAGCAGTACTTC. This translates into CASSPQGGSYEQYF.

The sample holds a few counts of this clone. V and J are TRBV28 and TRBJ2-3, with a tentative D call TRBD2 (6 bases). The germline CDR1 and CDR2 sequences are MDHEN and SYDVKM. V was clipped by 7 bases and J by 9 bases, with 17 bases between them. This CDR3 comprises 13 residues. CDR3 in DNA: TGTGCCAGCATTAATTCCGGGAGCGGCACGCAGTATTTT. Protein product: CASINSGSGTQYF.

This sequence joins TRBV7-2 and TRBJ1-2, with D tentatively TRBD1 (6 bases). CDR3 length equals 12 residues. Germline V lookup: CDR1 SGHTA, CDR2 FQGNSA. V lost 4 bases, J lost 12 bases, and 15 bases lay in between. The CDR3 nucleotides read TGTGCCAGCAGCTCTCGACAGGCCCCAGACACCTTC. Its translation is CASSSRQAPDTF.

The V call is TRBV15, the J call TRBJ2-7; TRBD1 aligns across 7 bases. Trimming took 0 bases from V and 8 from J; bases not matched to a gene: 4. The germline gives CDR1 LNHNV, CDR2 YYDKDF (reference sequence). This CDR3 contains 13 residues. The DNA of the CDR3 is TGTGCCACCAGCAGAGATCGACAGGGCAAGCAGTACTTC. It specifies CATSRDRQGKQYF. Together with reference TRBV15 and TRBJ2-7, the CDR3 gives the full variable domain: DAMVIQNPRYQVTQFGKPVTLSCSQTLNHNVMYWYQQKSSQAPKLLFHYYDKDFNNEADTPDNFQSRRPNTSFCFLDIRSPGLGDTAMYLCATSRDRQGKQYFGPGTRLTVT.

The chain has TRBV19 and TRBJ2-7, with D possibly TRBD2 on 5 matching bases. Germline CDR1 and CDR2: LNHDA and SQIVND (reference sequence). The V gene lost 5 bases and the J gene lost 4 bases, with 24 bases spanning the gap. The CDR3 spans 17 residues. The DNA for the CDR3 is TGTGCCAGTAGTGCAAGGGCTAGCACGGTTACGACGTACGAGCAGTACTTC. Amino acid sequence: CASSARASTVTTYEQYF.

V and J are TRBV5-1 and TRBJ2-3; 7 positions agree with TRBD2. The CDR3 spans 18 residues. CDR1 SGHRS and CDR2 YFSETQ come from the germline V gene. Trimming at V came to 0 bases and at J to 0 bases, leaving 10 bases not matched to a gene. In nucleotides, the CDR3 is TGCGCCAGCAGCTTGGTGGGCGCTAGCGGCACTAGCACAGATACGCAGTATTTT. This codes for CASSLVGASGTSTDTQYF.

This rearrangement joins TRBV5-1 to TRBJ2-2; D perhaps matches TRBD2 (5 bases). CDR1 and CDR2 from the germline V gene are SGHRS and YFSETQ. V was shortened by 1 base and J by 3 bases, with 10 bases between the two germline ends. CDR3 size: 15 residues. The CDR3 DNA reads as TGCGCCAGCAGCTTGCGGGAAAGGTACACCGGGGAGCTGTTTTTT. Translated, it gives CASSLRERYTGELFF. Filled out from reference TRBV5-1 and TRBJ2-2, the complete variable domain reads KAGVTQTPRYLIKTRGQQVTLSCSPISGHRSVSWYQQTPGQGLQFLFEYFSETQRNKGNFPGRFSGRQFSNSRSEMNVSTLELGDSALYLCASSLRERYTGELFFGEGSRLTVL.

The gene calls are TRBV4-3 and TRBJ1-2; D unclear. Germline V gene data show CDR1 as LGHNA and CDR2 as YSLEER. The CDR3 extends over 15 amino acids. The V gene lost 0 bases and the J gene lost 4 bases, with 12 bases spanning the gap. This chain's CDR3 is CASSQDLGGTYGYTF. The CDR3 coding sequence is TGCGCCAGCAGCCAAGATTTGGGAGGAACCTATGGCTACACCTTC.

A single count supports this clone. The rearrangement joins TRBV19 to TRBJ2-2, with D perhaps matching TRBD2 (5 bases). The V end lost 3 bases, the J end lost 6 bases, and 8 bases lay between the germline ends. Germline CDR1 is LNHDA and CDR2 is SQIVND (reference sequence). The CDR3 is 13 amino acids. The CDR3 bases are TGTGCCAGTAGTATCCCCGGGGCCGGGGAGCTGTTTTTT. As protein: CASSIPGAGELFF.

Comments on this clone: Other DNA sequences in this specimen translate into the identical CDR3. V is TRBV5-1 and J is TRBJ2-1; tentative D call: TRBD1 (6 bases). The CDR3 spans 15 residues. Germline CDR1 is SGHRS and CDR2 is YFSETQ. The V and J ends lost 0 bases and 1 base respectively, with 8 bases between them. CDR3 sequence: CASSLVGGSYNEQFF. The CDR3 DNA reads TGCGCCAGCAGCTTGGTAGGGGGATCCTACAATGAGCAGTTCTTC.

The J gene is TRBJ2-3, the V gene TRBV6-4; 9 bases agree with TRBD2. Trimming at V came to 2 bases and at J to 2 bases, leaving 5 bases not matched to a gene. The length of the CDR3 is 16 residues. Germline loops: CDR1 MRHNA, CDR2 SNTAGT. This chain's CDR3 is CASSDNSGGYTDTQYF. In DNA, the CDR3 is TGTGCCAGCAGTGACAACAGCGGGGGGTACACAGATACGCAGTATTTT.

The chain has TRBV5-1 and TRBJ2-1; D is possibly TRBD2 (5 bases). Germline CDR1 SGHRS, CDR2 YFSETQ. The V and J ends lost 2 bases and 8 bases respectively, with 11 bases between them. The CDR3 runs to 13 residues. CDR3 DNA: TGCGCCAGCAGCTTTTGGGGAGCTCATGAGCAGTTCTTC. It codes for CASSFWGAHEQFF.

V and J are TRBV2 and TRBJ2-7, with a possible D match to TRBD2 (5 bases). The V end lost 4 bases, the J end lost 5 bases, and 12 bases lay between the germline ends. This CDR3 has 13 amino acids. Germline V gene data show CDR1 as SNHLY and CDR2 as FYNNEI. The CDR3 loop is CASSGTYENEQYF. The CDR3 nucleotides are TGTGCCAGCAGTGGGACTTACGAGAACGAGCAGTACTTC.

The rearrangement joins TRBV7-6 to TRBJ1-1, with no clear D. Germline CDR1 and CDR2: SGHVS and FNYEAQ. The CDR3 is made up of 14 amino acids. Trimming removed 6 bases from V and 0 bases from J, with 11 bases in between. DNA of the CDR3: TGTGCCAGCAGTGCCGACGGGGTGAACACTGAAGCTTTCTTT. Protein: CASSADGVNTEAFF.

This clone was observed once. The J gene is TRBJ1-2, the V gene TRBV9, with TRBD1 matching over 7 bases. The CDR3 is made up of 15 amino acids. The V gene's germline CDR1 is SGDLS and CDR2 YYNGEE. Trimming removed 4 bases from V and 6 bases from J; junction bases left unmatched: 12. The CDR3 is CASSPDRAGTHGYTF. The CDR3 DNA reads as TGTGCCAGCAGCCCAGACAGGGCCGGGACCCATGGCTACACCTTC.

The chain is built from TRBV7-9 and TRBJ2-7, with 16 bases fitting TRBD2. V lost 4 bases, J lost 2 bases, and 8 bases stayed unmatched. The CDR3 covers 18 residues. CDR1 and CDR2 (germline): SEHNR, FQNEAQ (reference sequence). Here the CDR3 DNA reads TGTGCCAGCAGCTCCACGGGACTAGCGGGGGGGCCGACCTACGAGCAGTACTTC. The encoded protein is CASSSTGLAGGPTYEQYF.

The chain recombines TRBV15 with TRBJ1-2, with TRBD1 matching over 8 bases. Unmatched junction bases numbered 13, after V lost 1 base and J lost 9 bases. Germline CDR1 and CDR2: LNHNV and YYDKDF (reference sequence). The CDR3 is 16 amino acids. CDR3 nucleotide sequence: TGTGCCACCAGCAGAGGGTATCAGGGGGCGGGTAGAAGCTACACCTTC. Residues: CATSRGYQGAGRSYTF.

CDR3 sequence reads: CASSHAGTGEPEQYF. For the CDR3, the DNA is TGTGCCAGCAGCCATGCCGGGACAGGGGAACCCGAGCAGTACTTC. J is TRBJ2-7 and V is TRBV4-2; 10 nucleotides align to TRBD1. J gave up 6 bases and V 3 bases, and 8 bases lay outside the gene matches. This CDR3 has 15 residues. Germline-derived CDR1 and CDR2 are LGHNA and YNFKEQ.

The rearrangement links TRBV18 to TRBJ1-1, with D possibly matching TRBD1 (6 bases). Trimming removed 2 bases at V and 2 bases at J, with 9 bases between. The CDR3 sequence is 14 residues long. Germline CDR1 reads KGHSH; CDR2 reads LQKENI. The CDR3 reads CASSPVGANTEAFF. The CDR3 DNA is TGTGCCAGCTCACCAGTGGGGGCTAACACTGAAGCTTTCTTT.

This clone was found once. The chain employs TRBV30 and TRBJ2-7; 9 bases are shared with TRBD2. The trim removed 5 bases at V and 6 bases at J, leaving 14 bases unmatched. CDR3 size: 15 residues. Germline V gene lookup returns CDR1 GTSNPN and CDR2 SVGIG (reference sequence). CDR3 nucleotide sequence: TGTGCCTGGGCCGGCGGGAGGGGACTTAGTGGCGAGCAGTACTTC. This codes for CAWAGGRGLSGEQYF.

The chain carries TRBV30 and TRBJ1-2; a possible D gene is TRBD1 (5 bases). Germline V gene sequence: CDR1 GTSNPN, CDR2 SVGIG (reference sequence). V was trimmed by 1 base and J by 7 bases, leaving 10 bases between them. The CDR3 extends over 12 amino acids. CDR3 residues: CAWSGGRLGYTF. DNA for the CDR3: TGTGCCTGGAGTGGGGGCCGTCTTGGCTACACCTTC.

The table lists this clone with a few counts. The chain has TRBV2 and TRBJ2-7; the match to TRBD2 covers 10 bases. This CDR3 has 15 amino acids. Germline V CDR1 and CDR2: SNHLY, FYNNEI. J was trimmed by 0 bases and V by 6 bases; bases with no gene match: 5. CDR3 residues: CASRQGTSVSYEQYF. In DNA form, the CDR3 reads TGTGCCAGCAGACAAGGGACTAGCGTCTCCTACGAGCAGTACTTC. Supplemented by reference TRBV2 and TRBJ2-7, the full variable domain reads EPEVTQTPSHQVTQMGQEVILRCVPISNHLYFYWYRQILGQKVEFLVSFYNNEISEKSEIFDDQFSVERPDGSNFTLKIRSTKLEDSAMYFCASRQGTSVSYEQYFGPGTRLTVT.

This sequence joins TRBV6-5 and TRBJ1-1, with D perhaps TRBD1 (6 bases). In germline, CDR1 is MNHEY, CDR2 SVGAGI. With 6 bases removed from V and 0 bases from J, the gap between germline ends came to 11 bases. The CDR3 is made up of 14 amino acids. The CDR3 DNA is TGTGCCAGCAGGCCGGACAGTTTGAACACTGAAGCTTTCTTT. Translated: CASRPDSLNTEAFF.